The text below deals with one T cell receptor beta chain. The sample belongs to a study of T cell responses to AZD1222 COVID-19 vaccine. Per the germline V gene, CDR1 is LNHNV and CDR2 is YYDKDF (reference sequence). The CDR3 extends over 14 amino acids. The ends were cut back, 9 bases at V and 2 bases at J, with 13 bases in the middle. Sequenced by immunoSEQ multiplex PCR; TCRdb stores in-frame clones only, minus some. The sample includes around 130,000 clones, 88% seen only once; the top ten take 3.1%. This sequence was found in an adult who received the AZD1222 COVID-19 vaccine. The rearrangement joins TRBV15 to TRBJ2-2; possible D gene TRBD2, 6 bases. Sequencing used peripheral blood, obtained 28 days after the second AZD1222 dose. The CDR3 loop reads CATRSGLNTGELFF. CDR3 DNA: TGTGCCACTCGTTCGGGACTTAACACCGGGGAGCTGTTTTTT.